These 24 T cell receptor beta chains were all obtained from the same sample, sequenced in a study of glioma-infiltrating T cells. Amplification of TCR alpha and beta CDR3 regions from RNA used iRepertoire nested multiplex PCR. From the multiplex PCR reads, TCRdb called clonotypes with MiXCR, one entry per CDR3 protein. This sample carries around 130,000 distinct CDR3 sequences, around a quarter of them seen once, and the ten largest clones take roughly 29%. Sequenced material: glioma tissue, nonneoplastic brain tissue, or PBMCs (not recorded which). Receptors originate from a human donor with low-grade glioma or glioblastoma, undergoing nonglioma brain surgery, or in good health (not recorded which).

V is TRBV18 and J is TRBJ1-1; TRBD1 aligns across 9 bases. The CDR3 contains 15 residues. The germline V gene has CDR1 KGHSH and CDR2 LQKENI. The trim removed 5 bases at V and 5 bases at J, leaving 9 bases unmatched. CDR3 amino acids: CASSRETGGTTEAFF. The CDR3 bases are TGTGCCAGCTCAAGAGAGACAGGGGGTACGACTGAAGCTTTCTTT.

The sample holds a few counts of this clonotype. The genes are TRBV20-1 and TRBJ2-7; tentatively, D is TRBD1 (6 bases). The germline V gene has CDR1 DFQATT and CDR2 SNEGSKA (reference sequence). V was trimmed by 6 bases and J by 4 bases, leaving 10 bases between them. This CDR3 contains 11 residues. DNA for the CDR3: TGCAGTGCATCCACAGGGTACGAGCAGTACGTC. It translates to CSASTGYEQYV.

V is TRBV7-8 and J is TRBJ2-7; 7 bases are a match to TRBD1. Losses at the gene ends were 3 bases for V and 1 base for J; bases not matched to a gene: 3. Germline V lookup: CDR1 SGHVS, CDR2 FQNEAQ. CDR3 size: 14 residues. CDR3 coding DNA: TGTGCCAGCAGCTTCCGGGACAGTTCCTACGAGCAGTACGTC. Protein: CASSFRDSSYEQYV.

This clonotype was counted many times. The V gene is TRBV27, the J gene TRBJ2-3; 7 bases align to TRBD1. The J segment lost 11 bases and the V segment lost 5 bases, leaving 7 bases of the junction unmatched. Germline V lookup: CDR1 MNHEY, CDR2 SMNVEV (reference sequence). The CDR3 length is 12 residues. CDR3 coding DNA: TGTGCCAGCAGTACCCGACAGGGTATGCAGTATTTT. It codes for CASSTRQGMQYF.

This clonotype was seen at least ten times. The chain links TRBV6-7 to TRBJ2-7; possible D gene TRBD1, 6 bases. TRBV6-7 is known as an ORF, though its function is uncertain. The CDR3 is 15 amino acids. The germline V and J ends were trimmed by 5 bases and 1 base, with 15 bases remaining between them. DNA for the CDR3: TGTGCCAGCAGTCCTCGCAGGACAGTATCCTACGAGCAGTACGTC. As protein: CASSPRRTVSYEQYV.

In nucleotides, the CDR3 is TGTGCCAGCAGCCCCCAGGGGGGGCAAAGTGAAGCTTTCTTT. Its protein is CASSPQGGQSEAFF. The chain recombines TRBV3-1 with TRBJ1-1, with TRBD1 matching over 7 bases. With V trimmed by 4 bases and J by 7 bases, 9 bases remained unmatched. Germline V gene lookup returns CDR1 LGHDT and CDR2 YNNKEL (reference sequence). This CDR3 is built from 14 residues. Full variable domain (outside the CDR3, taken from reference TRBV3-1 and TRBJ1-1): DTAVSQTPKYLVTQMGNDKSIKCEQNLGHDTMYWYKQDSKKFLKIMFSYNNKELIINETVPNRFSPKSPDKAHLNLHINSLELGDSAVYFCASSPQGGQSEAFFGQGTRLTVV.

This clonotype was found a few times. This chain connects TRBV7-9 to TRBJ1-1; a weak D match, TRBD1 (5 bases). This CDR3 contains 17 residues. CDR1 is SEHNR and CDR2 is FQNEAQ in the germline V gene (reference sequence). Trimming removed 1 base at V and 2 bases at J, with 17 bases between. The CDR3 DNA sequence: TGTGCCAGCAGCTTAGGGCGGGGGGAGAGTTTTAACACTGAAGCTTTCTTT. This gives the protein CASSLGRGESFNTEAFF.

This clonotype has ten or more counts. V and J are TRBV20-1 and TRBJ2-3, with D possibly matching TRBD2 (5 bases). CDR1 is DFQATT, CDR2 SNEGSKA, per germline (reference sequence). Trimming removed 1 base from V and 7 bases from J, with 15 bases in between. The CDR3 sequence is 14 residues long. CDR3 sequence (DNA): TGCAGTGCTAGAGGGCGGGCAGACGGGAATACGCAGTATTTT. Protein product: CSARGRADGNTQYF.

The sample holds a few counts of this clonotype. At one of its ends the junction is not consistent with the germline gene, which may arise from a read error. This chain uses TRBV6-8 with TRBJ1-2; 8 nucleotides agree with TRBD1. The germline V gene encodes CDR1 MNHGY and CDR2 SAAAGT. This CDR3 region has 12 residues. The CDR3 region is CARRQGPAGYTF. CDR3 sequence (DNA): TGTGCCCGCAGACAGGGGCCGGCTGGCTACACCTTC.

The chain links TRBV24-1 to TRBJ1-5; weak D call: TRBD1 (5 bases). Germline loops: CDR1 KGHDR, CDR2 SFDVKD. Trimming left V 9 bases short and J 5 bases short, with 10 bases between. CDR3 length equals 12 residues. The CDR3 spells CATGMGDQPQHF. The CDR3, as DNA: TGTGCCACCGGCATGGGGGATCAGCCCCAGCATTTT.

This sequence joins TRBV18 and TRBJ2-7; D remains unclear. Trimming shortened V by 2 bases and J by 6 bases, and 11 bases separated the two germline ends. CDR3 length equals 13 residues. Germline values: CDR1 KGHSH, CDR2 LQKENI. The chain's CDR3 is CASSPGPVPEQYV. The CDR3 coding sequence is TGTGCCAGCTCACCAGGTCCCGTCCCCGAGCAGTACGTC.

This clonotype turned up a few times. The V gene is TRBV19, the J gene TRBJ2-1; D is possibly TRBD1 (6 bases). Germline lookup yields CDR1 LNHDA and CDR2 SQIVND (reference sequence). This CDR3 region has 15 residues. The ends were cut back, 6 bases at V and 3 bases at J, with 15 bases in the middle. This chain's CDR3 is CASRAGVTIYNEQFF. The CDR3 coding sequence is TGTGCCAGTAGAGCAGGGGTCACAATCTACAATGAGCAGTTCTTC.

This clonotype was seen only a few times. V gene TRBV24-1 combines with J gene TRBJ2-5; 10 positions agree with TRBD1. Unmatched junction bases numbered 10, after V lost 5 bases and J lost 5 bases. Per the germline V gene, CDR1 is KGHDR and CDR2 is SFDVKD. The CDR3 length is 16 residues. Here the CDR3 DNA reads TGTGCCACCAGTGGAACGATCGGGACAGGGGTGGAGACCCAGTACTTC. Translated: CATSGTIGTGVETQYF.

This clonotype was found a few times. This chain links TRBV24-1 with TRBJ2-1; 8 bases line up with TRBD2. The CDR3 extends over 16 amino acids. V dropped 1 base and J dropped 2; count of bases not matched to a gene: 3. Germline V CDR1 and CDR2: KGHDR, SFDVKD. CDR3: CATSDLAGAAYNEQFF. CDR3 DNA sequence: TGTGCCACCAGTGATTTAGCGGGGGCCGCCTACAATGAGCAGTTCTTC.

This clonotype was found once. The rearrangement links TRBV3-1 to TRBJ1-2; TRBD1 agrees at 9 bases. V lost 6 bases and J lost 0; bases outside the gene matches: 2. Per the germline V gene, CDR1 is LGHDT and CDR2 is YNNKEL (reference sequence). The CDR3 has 14 residues. This CDR3 reads CASSRQGANYGYTF. The DNA for the CDR3 is TGTGCCAGCAGTCGACAGGGGGCTAACTATGGCTACACCTTC.

The table lists this clonotype with a few counts. This chain links TRBV20-1 with TRBJ2-5; weak D call: TRBD2 (7 bases). The V gene lost 0 bases and the J gene lost 5 bases, with 19 bases spanning the gap. Per the germline V gene, CDR1 is DFQATT and CDR2 is SNEGSKA (reference sequence). CDR3 length: 16 amino acids. The CDR3 sequence is CSARDAWDTGGETQYF. CDR3 nucleotide sequence: TGCAGTGCTAGAGACGCCTGGGACACCGGGGGGGAGACCCAGTACTTC.

The chain combines TRBV6-6 with TRBJ2-7; 8 nucleotides match TRBD2. The germline gives CDR1 MNHNY, CDR2 SVGAGI (reference sequence). V lost 0 bases and J lost 6; bases outside the gene matches: 4. The CDR3 is made up of 14 amino acids. The CDR3 sequence is CASSYSSGVPEQYV. CDR3 DNA sequence: TGTGCCAGCAGTTACTCTAGCGGGGTTCCCGAGCAGTACGTC.

This chain connects TRBV20-1 to TRBJ1-5; D uncertain. Trimming stripped 2 bases from V and 3 bases from J, with 8 bases between. This CDR3 comprises 13 residues. In germline, CDR1 is DFQATT, CDR2 SNEGSKA (reference sequence). In nucleotides, the CDR3 is TGCAGTGCTAGAACCCGCTCCAATCAGCCCCAGCATTTT. Encoded protein: CSARTRSNQPQHF.

A few counts support this clonotype. The CDR3 DNA reads as TGTGCCAGCAGTAACCAGGGAGTCCCCCGAGCATTTAGGGTC. Protein sequence: CASSNQGVPRAFRV. The rearrangement joins TRBV6-2 or TRBV6-3 to TRBJ2-7, with D perhaps assigned TRBD1 or TRBD2 (5 bases each). The germline gives CDR1 MNHEY, CDR2 SVGEGT. The length of the CDR3 is 14 residues.

This clonotype came up many times. The chain links TRBV6-2 or TRBV6-3 to TRBJ1-3; D possibly corresponds to TRBD1 (5 bases). The CDR3 spans 18 residues. CDR1 and CDR2 (germline): MNHEY, SVGEGT. V shed 2 bases and J shed 0 bases, with 17 bases lying between them. The CDR3, as DNA: TGTGCCAGCAGTTACGAGAGGGACCGACTGCGCTCTGGAAACACCATATATTTT. It specifies CASSYERDRLRSGNTIYF.

A few counts support this clonotype. This chain uses TRBV28 with TRBJ2-2, with 8 nucleotides matching TRBD1. This CDR3 region has 14 residues. The V gene end was trimmed by 6 bases and the J gene end by 6 bases; junction bases not matched to a gene: 6. From germline, CDR1 is MDHEN and CDR2 SYDVKM. CDR3 in amino acids: CASRDHRGAGELFF. In DNA form, the CDR3 reads TGTGCCAGCAGAGACCACAGGGGGGCCGGGGAGCTGTTTTTT.

The chain joins TRBV7-8 to TRBJ2-3, with 7 positions matching TRBD1. The CDR3 sequence is 14 residues long. Germline V gene data show CDR1 as SGHVS and CDR2 as FQNEAQ. The V gene end was trimmed by 8 bases and the J gene end by 2 bases; junction bases not matched to a gene: 7. The CDR3 bases are TGTGCCAGCGCCGGAAGGGGGCCCACAGATACGCAGTATTTT. The encoded protein is CASAGRGPTDTQYF.

This chain joins TRBV24-1 and TRBJ2-7, with TRBD1 matching over 7 bases. The germline V gene has CDR1 KGHDR and CDR2 SFDVKD. The CDR3 length is 15 residues. J was trimmed by 1 base and V by 9 bases; bases with no gene match: 11. This CDR3 reads CATEGQSITSYEQYV. In DNA form, the CDR3 reads TGTGCCACCGAGGGACAGAGTATAACGTCCTACGAGCAGTACGTC.

In the case of this clonotype: The junction does not match germline at one end; this may be a read error. The rearrangement uses TRBV10-3 and TRBJ1-2, with D hard to call. Per germline, CDR1 ENHRY and CDR2 SYGVKD. The CDR3 is 15 amino acids. CDR3 protein: CVISEGGPGSYGYIF. The CDR3 region has the DNA TGTGTCATCAGTGAAGGAGGCCCCGGGAGCTATGGCTACATCTTC.